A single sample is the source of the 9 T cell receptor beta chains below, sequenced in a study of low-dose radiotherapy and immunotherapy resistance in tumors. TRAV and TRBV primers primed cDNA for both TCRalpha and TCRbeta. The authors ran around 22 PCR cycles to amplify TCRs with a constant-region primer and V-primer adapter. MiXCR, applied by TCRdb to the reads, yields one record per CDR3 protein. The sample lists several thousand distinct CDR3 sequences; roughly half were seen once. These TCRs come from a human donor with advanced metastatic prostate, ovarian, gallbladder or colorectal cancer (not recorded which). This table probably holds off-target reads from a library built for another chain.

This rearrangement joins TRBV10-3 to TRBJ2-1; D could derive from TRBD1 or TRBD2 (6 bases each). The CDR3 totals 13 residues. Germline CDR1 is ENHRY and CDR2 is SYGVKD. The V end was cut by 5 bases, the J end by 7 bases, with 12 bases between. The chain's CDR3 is CAISYRDLNEQFF. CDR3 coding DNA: TGTGCCATCAGTTACAGGGACTTGAATGAGCAGTTCTTC.

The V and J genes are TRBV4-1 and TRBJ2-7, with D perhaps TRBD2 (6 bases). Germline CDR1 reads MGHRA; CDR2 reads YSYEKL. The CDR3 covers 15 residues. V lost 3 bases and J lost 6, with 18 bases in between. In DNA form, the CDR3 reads TGCGCCAGCAGCCAGTCTAGGACTACGGCCTCCGAGCAGTACTTC. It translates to CASSQSRTTASEQYF.

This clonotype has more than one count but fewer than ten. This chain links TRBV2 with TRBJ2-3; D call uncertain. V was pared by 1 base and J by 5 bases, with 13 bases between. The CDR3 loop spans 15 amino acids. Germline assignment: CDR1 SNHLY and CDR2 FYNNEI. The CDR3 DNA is TGTGCCAGCAGTGAAGGGTGGGAAATGGAAGATACGCAGTATTTT. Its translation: CASSEGWEMEDTQYF.

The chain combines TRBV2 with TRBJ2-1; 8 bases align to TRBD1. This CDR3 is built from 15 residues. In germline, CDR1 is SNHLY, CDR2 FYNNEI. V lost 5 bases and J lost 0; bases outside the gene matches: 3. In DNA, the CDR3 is TGTGCCAGCAGTTCCCAGGGGGCCTCCTACAATGAGCAGTTCTTC. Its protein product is CASSSQGASYNEQFF.

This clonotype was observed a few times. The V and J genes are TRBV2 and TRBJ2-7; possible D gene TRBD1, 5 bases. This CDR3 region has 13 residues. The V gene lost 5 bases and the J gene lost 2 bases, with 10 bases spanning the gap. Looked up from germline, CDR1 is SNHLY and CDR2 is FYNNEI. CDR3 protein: CASSRTLPYEQYF. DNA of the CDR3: TGTGCCAGCAGTCGGACACTTCCCTACGAGCAGTACTTC.

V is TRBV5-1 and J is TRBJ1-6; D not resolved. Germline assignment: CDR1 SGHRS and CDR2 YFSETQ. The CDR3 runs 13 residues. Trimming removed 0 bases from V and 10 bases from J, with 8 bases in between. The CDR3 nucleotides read TGCGCCAGCAGCTTGGGGGCCTACTCACCCCTCCACTTT. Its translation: CASSLGAYSPLHF.

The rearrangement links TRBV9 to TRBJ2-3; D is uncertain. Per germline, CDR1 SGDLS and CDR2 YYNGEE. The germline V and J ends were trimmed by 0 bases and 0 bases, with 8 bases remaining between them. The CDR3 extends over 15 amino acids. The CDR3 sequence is CASSVGNPSTDTQYF. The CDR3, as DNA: TGTGCCAGCAGCGTAGGGAACCCTAGCACAGATACGCAGTATTTT.

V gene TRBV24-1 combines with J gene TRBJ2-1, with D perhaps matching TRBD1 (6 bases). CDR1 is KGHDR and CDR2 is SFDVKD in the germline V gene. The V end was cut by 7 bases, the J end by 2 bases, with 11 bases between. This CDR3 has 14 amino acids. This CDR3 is CATRDSGTYNEQFF. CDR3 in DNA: TGTGCCACCAGGGACAGTGGGACCTACAATGAGCAGTTCTTC.

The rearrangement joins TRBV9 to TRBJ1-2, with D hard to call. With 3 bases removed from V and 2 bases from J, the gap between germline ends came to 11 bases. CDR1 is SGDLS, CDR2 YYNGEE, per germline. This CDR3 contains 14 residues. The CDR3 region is CASSAGGSNYGYTF. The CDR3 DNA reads TGTGCCAGCAGCGCGGGAGGTTCGAACTATGGCTACACCTTC. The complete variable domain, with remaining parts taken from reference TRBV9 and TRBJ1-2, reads DSGVTQTPKHLITATGQRVTLRCSPRSGDLSVYWYQQSLDQGLQFLIQYYNGEERAKGNILERFSAQQFPDLHSELNLSSLELGDSALYFCASSAGGSNYGYTFGSGTRLTVV.